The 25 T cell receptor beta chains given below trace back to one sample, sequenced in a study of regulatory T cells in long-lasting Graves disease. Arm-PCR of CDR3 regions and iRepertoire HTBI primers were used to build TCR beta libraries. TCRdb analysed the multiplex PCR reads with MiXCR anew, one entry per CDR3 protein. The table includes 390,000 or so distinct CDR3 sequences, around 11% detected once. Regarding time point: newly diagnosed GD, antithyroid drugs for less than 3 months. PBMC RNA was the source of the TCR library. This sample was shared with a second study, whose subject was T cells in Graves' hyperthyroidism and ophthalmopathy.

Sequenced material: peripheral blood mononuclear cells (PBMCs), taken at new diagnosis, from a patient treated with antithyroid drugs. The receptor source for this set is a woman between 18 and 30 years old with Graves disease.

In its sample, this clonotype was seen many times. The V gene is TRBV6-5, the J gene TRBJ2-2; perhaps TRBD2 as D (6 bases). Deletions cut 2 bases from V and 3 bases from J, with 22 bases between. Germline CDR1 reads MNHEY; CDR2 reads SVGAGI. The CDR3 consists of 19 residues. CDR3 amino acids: CASSYAPGLQRNYTGELFF. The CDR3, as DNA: TGTGCCAGCAGTTACGCCCCGGGACTCCAACGCAATTACACCGGGGAGCTGTTTTTT.

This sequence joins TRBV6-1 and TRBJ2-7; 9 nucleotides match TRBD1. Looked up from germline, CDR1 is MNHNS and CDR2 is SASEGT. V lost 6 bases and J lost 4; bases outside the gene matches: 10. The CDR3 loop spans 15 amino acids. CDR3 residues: CASRNRGRGIYEQYV. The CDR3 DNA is TGTGCCAGCAGAAACAGGGGGCGCGGGATTTACGAGCAGTACGTC.

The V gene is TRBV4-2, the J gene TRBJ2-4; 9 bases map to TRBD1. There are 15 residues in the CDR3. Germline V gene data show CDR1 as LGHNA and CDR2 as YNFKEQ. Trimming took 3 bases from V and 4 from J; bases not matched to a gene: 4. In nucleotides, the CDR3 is TGTGCCAGCAGCCACCCGGGACAGGGTAAAAACATTCAGTACTTC. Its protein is CASSHPGQGKNIQYF.

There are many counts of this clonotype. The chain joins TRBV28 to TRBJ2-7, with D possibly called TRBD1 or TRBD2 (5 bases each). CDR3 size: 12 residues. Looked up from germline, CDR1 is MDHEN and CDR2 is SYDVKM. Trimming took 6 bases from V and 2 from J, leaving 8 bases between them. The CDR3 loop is CASSSGPYEQYF. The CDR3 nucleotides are TGTGCCAGCAGCTCGGGACCCTACGAGCAGTACTTC.

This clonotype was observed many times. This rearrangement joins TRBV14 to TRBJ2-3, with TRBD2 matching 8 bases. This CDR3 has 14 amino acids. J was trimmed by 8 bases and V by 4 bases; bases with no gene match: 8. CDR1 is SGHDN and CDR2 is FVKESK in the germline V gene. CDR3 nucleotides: TGTGCCAGCAGCCTTATAAGCGGGAGAAGTACGCAGTATTTT. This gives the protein CASSLISGRSTQYF.

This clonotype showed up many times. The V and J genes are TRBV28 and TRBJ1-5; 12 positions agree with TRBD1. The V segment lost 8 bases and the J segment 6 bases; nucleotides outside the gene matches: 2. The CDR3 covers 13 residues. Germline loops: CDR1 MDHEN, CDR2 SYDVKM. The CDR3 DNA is TGTGCCAGCCAGGGACAGGGGGCTCAGCCCCAGCATTTT. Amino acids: CASQGQGAQPQHF.

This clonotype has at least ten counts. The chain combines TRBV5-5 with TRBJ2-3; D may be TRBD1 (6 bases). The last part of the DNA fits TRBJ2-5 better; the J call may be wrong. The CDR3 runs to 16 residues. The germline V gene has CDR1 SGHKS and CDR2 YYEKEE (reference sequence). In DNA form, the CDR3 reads TGTGCCAGCAGCTTAAGGTCAGGGACACCTCCCCCAACCCAGTACTTC. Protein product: CASSLRSGTPPPTQYF.

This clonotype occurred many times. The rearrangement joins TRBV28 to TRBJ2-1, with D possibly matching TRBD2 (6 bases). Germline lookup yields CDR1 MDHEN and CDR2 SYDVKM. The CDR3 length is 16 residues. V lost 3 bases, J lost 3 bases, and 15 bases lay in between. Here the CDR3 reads CASSFGSGYHYNEQFF. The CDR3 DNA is TGTGCCAGCAGTTTCGGTAGCGGCTACCACTACAATGAGCAGTTCTTC.

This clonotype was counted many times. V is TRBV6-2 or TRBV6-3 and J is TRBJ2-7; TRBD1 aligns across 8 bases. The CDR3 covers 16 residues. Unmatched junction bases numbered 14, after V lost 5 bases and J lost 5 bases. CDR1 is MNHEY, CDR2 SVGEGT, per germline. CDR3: CASSNPGLRGLDEQYF. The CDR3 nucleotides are TGTGCCAGCAGTAACCCCGGCCTCAGGGGGCTCGACGAGCAGTACTTC.

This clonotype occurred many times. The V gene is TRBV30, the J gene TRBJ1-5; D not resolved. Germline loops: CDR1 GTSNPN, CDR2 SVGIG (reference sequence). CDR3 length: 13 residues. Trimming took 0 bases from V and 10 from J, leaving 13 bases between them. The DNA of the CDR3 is TGTGCCTGGAGTGTCGGACCCTCTAGACCCCAGCATTTT. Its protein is CAWSVGPSRPQHF. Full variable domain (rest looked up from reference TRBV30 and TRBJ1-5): SQTIHQWPATLVQPVGSPLSLECTVEGTSNPNLYWYRQAAGRGLQLLFYSVGIGQISSEVPQNLSASRPQDRQFILSSKKLLLSDSGFYLCAWSVGPSRPQHFGDGTRLSIL.

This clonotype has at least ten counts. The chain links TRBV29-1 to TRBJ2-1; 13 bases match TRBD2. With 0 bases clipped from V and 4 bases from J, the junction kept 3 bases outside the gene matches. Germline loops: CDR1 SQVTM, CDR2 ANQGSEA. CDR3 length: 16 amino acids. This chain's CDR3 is CSVEDMTSGGYNEQFF. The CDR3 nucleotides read TGCAGCGTTGAAGATATGACTAGCGGGGGGTACAATGAGCAGTTCTTC.

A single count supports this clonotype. CDR3 in DNA: TGCGCCAGCAGCCAAGCGGGGGGCCGGCAGCCCCAGCATTTT. This translates into CASSQAGGRQPQHF. The chain uses TRBV4-1 and TRBJ1-5, with D perhaps TRBD1 (6 bases). The CDR3 is made up of 14 amino acids. V lost 1 base, J lost 7 bases, and 11 bases lay in between. CDR1 and CDR2 (germline): MGHRA, YSYEKL.

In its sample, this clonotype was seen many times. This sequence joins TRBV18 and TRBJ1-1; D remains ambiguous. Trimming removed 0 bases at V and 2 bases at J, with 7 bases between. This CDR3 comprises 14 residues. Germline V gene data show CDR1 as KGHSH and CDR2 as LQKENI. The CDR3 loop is CASSPPGFNTEAFF. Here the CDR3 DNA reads TGTGCCAGCTCACCACCGGGGTTCAACACTGAAGCTTTCTTT.

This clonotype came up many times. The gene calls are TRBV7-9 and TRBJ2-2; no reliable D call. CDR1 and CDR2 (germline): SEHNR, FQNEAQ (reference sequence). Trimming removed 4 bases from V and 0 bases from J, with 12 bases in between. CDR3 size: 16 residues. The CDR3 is CASSSTGLANTGELFF. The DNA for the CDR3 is TGTGCCAGCAGCTCGACCGGCCTCGCGAACACCGGGGAGCTGTTTTTT.

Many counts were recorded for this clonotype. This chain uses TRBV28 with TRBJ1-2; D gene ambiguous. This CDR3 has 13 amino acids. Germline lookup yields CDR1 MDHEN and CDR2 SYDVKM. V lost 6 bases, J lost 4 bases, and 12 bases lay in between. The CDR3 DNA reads TGTGCCAGCAGGTCCCAAGGATTCTATGGCTACACCTTC. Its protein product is CASRSQGFYGYTF.

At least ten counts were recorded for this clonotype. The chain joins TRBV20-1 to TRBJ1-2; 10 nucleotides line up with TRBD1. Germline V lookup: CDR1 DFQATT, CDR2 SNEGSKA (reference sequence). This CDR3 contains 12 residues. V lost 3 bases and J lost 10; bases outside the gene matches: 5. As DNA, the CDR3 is TGCAGTGCTAGCAGGGACAGGGGAGACTACACCTTC. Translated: CSASRDRGDYTF.

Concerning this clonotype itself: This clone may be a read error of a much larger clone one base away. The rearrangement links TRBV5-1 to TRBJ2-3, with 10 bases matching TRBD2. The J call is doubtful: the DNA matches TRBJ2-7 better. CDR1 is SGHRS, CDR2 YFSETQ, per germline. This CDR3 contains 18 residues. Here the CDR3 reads CASSLTYTKREGYNEQYF. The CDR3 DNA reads TGCGCCAGCAGCTTGACCTACACTAAGCGGGAGGGGTACAATGAGCAGTACTTC.

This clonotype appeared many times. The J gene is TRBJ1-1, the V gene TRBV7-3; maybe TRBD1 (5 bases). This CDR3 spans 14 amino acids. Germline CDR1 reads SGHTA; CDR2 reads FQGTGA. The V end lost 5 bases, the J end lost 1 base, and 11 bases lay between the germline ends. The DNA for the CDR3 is TGTGCCAGCAGCATCGGGGGGGAGAACACTGAAGCTTTCTTT. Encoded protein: CASSIGGENTEAFF.

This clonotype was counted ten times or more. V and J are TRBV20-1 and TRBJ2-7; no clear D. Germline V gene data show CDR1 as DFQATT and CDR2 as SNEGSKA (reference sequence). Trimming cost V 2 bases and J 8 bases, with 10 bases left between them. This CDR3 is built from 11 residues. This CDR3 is CSARPQLQQYF. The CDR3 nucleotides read TGCAGTGCTAGACCCCAATTGCAGCAGTACTTC.

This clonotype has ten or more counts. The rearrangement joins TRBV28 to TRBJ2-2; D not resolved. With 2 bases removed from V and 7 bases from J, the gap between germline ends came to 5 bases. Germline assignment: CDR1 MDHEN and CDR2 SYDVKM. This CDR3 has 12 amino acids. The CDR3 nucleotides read TGTGCCAGCAGTTTACTTTTCGGGGAGCTGTTTTTT. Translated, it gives CASSLLFGELFF.

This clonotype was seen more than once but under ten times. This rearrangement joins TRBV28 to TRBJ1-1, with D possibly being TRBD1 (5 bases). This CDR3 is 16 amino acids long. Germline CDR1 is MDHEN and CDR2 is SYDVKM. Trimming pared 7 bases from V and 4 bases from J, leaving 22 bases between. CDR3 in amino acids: CASTLSRQGFGTEAFF. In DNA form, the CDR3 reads TGTGCCAGCACCCTAAGTAGGCAGGGCTTTGGCACTGAAGCTTTCTTT.

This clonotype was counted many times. Written as DNA, the CDR3 is TGTGCCAGCAGTTTTCCCGGCGGCGGGGCCTACGAGCAGTACTTC. Its translation is CASSFPGGGAYEQYF. This chain links TRBV28 with TRBJ2-7; TRBD2 might be the D (6 bases). The germline CDR1 and CDR2 sequences are MDHEN and SYDVKM. V was trimmed by 3 bases and J by 2 bases, leaving 14 bases between them. This CDR3 is built from 15 residues.

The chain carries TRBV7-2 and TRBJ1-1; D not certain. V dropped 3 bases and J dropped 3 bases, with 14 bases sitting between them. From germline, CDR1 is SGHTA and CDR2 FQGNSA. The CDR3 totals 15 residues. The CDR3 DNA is TGTGCCAGCAGCTTGGTGTCTCTGGGGTACACTGAAGCTTTCTTT. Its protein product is CASSLVSLGYTEAFF.

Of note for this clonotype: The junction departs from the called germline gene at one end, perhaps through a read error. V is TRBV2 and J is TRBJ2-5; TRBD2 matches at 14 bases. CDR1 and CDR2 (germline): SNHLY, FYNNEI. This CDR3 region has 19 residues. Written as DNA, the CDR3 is TGTGCCAGCAGAGAAGTCCCCGGGACTAGCGGGGGCTACGAAGAGACCCAGTACTTC. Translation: CASREVPGTSGGYEETQYF. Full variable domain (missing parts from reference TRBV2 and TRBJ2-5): EPEVTQTPSHQVTQMGQEVILRCVPISNHLYFYWYRQILGQKVEFLVSFYNNEISEKSEIFDDQFSVERPDGSNFTLKIRSTKLEDSAMYFCASREVPGTSGGYEETQYFGPGTRLLVL.

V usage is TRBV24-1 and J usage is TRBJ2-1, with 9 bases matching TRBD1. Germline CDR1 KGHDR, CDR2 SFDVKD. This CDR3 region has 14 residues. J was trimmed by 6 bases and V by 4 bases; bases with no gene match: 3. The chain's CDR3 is CATSDPDRGNEQFF. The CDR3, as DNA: TGTGCCACCAGTGACCCGGACAGGGGCAATGAGCAGTTCTTC.